These 27 T cell receptor beta chains originate from one sample sequenced in a study of blood T cell repertoires in COVID-19. This table comes from immunoSEQ multiplex PCR, and its TCRdb copy is limited to in-frame clones, with some not included. The data contain around 300,000 clones, approximately 85% of them singletons. What was sequenced was peripheral blood. Source of these receptors: a human donor in a cohort sampled during active COVID-19.

The rearrangement joins TRBV6-5 to TRBJ1-5; 7 bases map to TRBD1. Per the germline V gene, CDR1 is MNHEY and CDR2 is SVGAGI. V lost 6 bases to trimming and J lost 5 bases; unmatched junction nucleotides: 10. The CDR3 sequence is 15 residues long. The CDR3 loop reads CASSQGTEDYQPQHF. The CDR3 region has the DNA TGTGCCAGCAGCCAAGGGACAGAAGATTATCAGCCCCAGCATTTT.

This clone was seen a single time. Other DNA sequences within the sample encode an identical CDR3. The chain has TRBV11-3 and TRBJ2-7; 8 bases line up with TRBD1. Germline V CDR1 and CDR2: SGHNT, YENEEA. The V and J ends lost 1 base and 5 bases, in that order; junction bases with no gene match: 1. This CDR3 region has 13 residues. The CDR3 loop is CASSLAGGNEQYF. Here the CDR3 DNA reads TGTGCCAGCAGCTTAGCAGGGGGCAACGAGCAGTACTTC. The whole variable domain, remainder taken from reference TRBV11-3 and TRBJ2-7, is EAGVVQSPRYKIIEKKQPVAFWCNPISGHNTLYWYLQNLGQGPELLIRYENEEAVDDSQLPKDRFSAERLKGVDSTLKIQPAELGDSAVYLCASSLAGGNEQYFGPGTRLTVT.

This sequence joins TRBV5-4 and TRBJ2-7, with D perhaps TRBD2 (5 bases). With 3 bases removed from V and 5 bases from J, the gap between germline ends came to 15 bases. Germline CDR1 SGHNT, CDR2 YYREEE (reference sequence). This CDR3 contains 14 residues. The CDR3 sequence is CASSSAGGSHEQYF. CDR3 sequence (DNA): TGTGCCAGCAGCTCGGCTGGAGGATCTCACGAGCAGTACTTC.

The gene calls are TRBV21-1 and TRBJ2-4; the tabulated D call, TRBD1, remains unverified against the DNA. TRBV21-1 is noted as a pseudogene. The CDR3 is 14 amino acids. CDR3: CASSGTEAKNIQYF. DNA of the CDR3: TGTGCCAGCAGCGGGACAGAAGCCAAAAACATTCAGTACTTC.

The chain uses TRBV4-1 and TRBJ1-6; D is unresolved. Germline assignment: CDR1 MGHRA and CDR2 YSYEKL. This CDR3 spans 17 amino acids. The V and J ends lost 0 bases and 0 bases respectively, with 9 bases between them. As DNA, the CDR3 is TGCGCCAGCAGCCAAGAGGAGGAGAGCTCCTATAATTCACCCCTCCACTTT. Translation gives CASSQEEESSYNSPLHF.

This chain joins TRBV5-1 and TRBJ1-1, with D hard to call. The V end was cut by 0 bases, the J end by 0 bases, with 15 bases between. CDR3 length: 17 amino acids. The germline CDR1 and CDR2 sequences are SGHRS and YFSETQ. The CDR3 loop is CASSLDPLSLVNTEAFF. CDR3 nucleotides: TGCGCCAGCAGCTTGGATCCCTTATCTCTTGTGAACACTGAAGCTTTCTTT.

The chain carries TRBV3-1 (or the pseudogene TRBV3-2) and TRBJ1-2; D might be TRBD1 (6 bases). This CDR3 has 14 residues. V gave up 1 base and J gave up 8 bases, with 14 bases separating them. Looked up from germline, CDR1 is LGHDT and CDR2 is YNNKEL (reference sequence). This chain's CDR3 is CASSQGGQPRGYTF. In DNA, the CDR3 is TGTGCCAGCAGCCAAGGGGGGCAACCTAGGGGCTACACCTTC.

The chain joins TRBV24-1 to TRBJ2-1, with 9 nucleotides matching TRBD1. Germline-derived CDR1 and CDR2 are KGHDR and SFDVKD. The length of the CDR3 is 14 residues. After removal of 3 bases from V and 7 bases from J, the junction contained 3 bases not matched to a gene. In DNA, the CDR3 is TGTGCCACCAGTGATCGGGACAGGGAAAATGAGCAGTTCTTC. Translating gives CATSDRDRENEQFF.

This chain uses TRBV11-2 with TRBJ2-7, with 9 positions matching TRBD2. The CDR3 sequence is 15 residues long. Germline V lookup: CDR1 SGHAT, CDR2 FQNNGV. The ends lost 5 bases at V and 6 bases at J; junction bases unmatched: 11. The CDR3 region has the DNA TGTGCCAGCAGCGGCTCCGGGACTAGCCTTGTCGAGCAGTACTTC. Protein product: CASSGSGTSLVEQYF.

This rearrangement joins TRBV5-1 to TRBJ2-2, with 7 bases aligning to TRBD1. J gave up 4 bases and V 3 bases, and 6 bases lay outside the gene matches. The CDR3 contains 15 residues. Germline V gives CDR1 SGHRS, CDR2 YFSETQ. CDR3 loop: CASSSIRDSTGELFF. Written as DNA, the CDR3 is TGCGCCAGCAGCTCGATCCGGGACAGCACCGGGGAGCTGTTTTTT.

In this sample, this clone turned up a few times. The chain combines TRBV6-5 with TRBJ2-2, with a possible D match to TRBD2 (6 bases). This CDR3 has 14 amino acids. Germline CDR1 MNHEY, CDR2 SVGAGI. V lost 4 bases and J lost 2, with 8 bases in between. Here the CDR3 DNA reads TGTGCCAGCAGTTGGGACTTCAACACCGGGGAGCTGTTTTTT. Encoded protein: CASSWDFNTGELFF.

The chain carries TRBV7-9 and TRBJ2-6; D is uncertain. Germline CDR1 is SEHNR and CDR2 is FQNEAQ (reference sequence). There are 14 residues in the CDR3. Trimming removed 4 bases from V and 2 bases from J, with 6 bases in between. The CDR3 DNA reads TGTGCCAGCAGCTCCCGTACTGGGGCCAACGTCCTGACTTTC. Translated, it gives CASSSRTGANVLTF.

The chain uses TRBV30 and TRBJ1-2; 8 bases agree with TRBD1. J gave up 6 bases and V 6 bases, and 6 bases lay outside the gene matches. The germline gives CDR1 GTSNPN, CDR2 SVGIG (reference sequence). The CDR3 runs 12 residues. CDR3 nucleotides: TGTGCCTGCCTCCGGGACAGGAATGGCTACACCTTC. It is translated as CACLRDRNGYTF.

The rearrangement joins TRBV2 to TRBJ2-2; D uncertain. Germline CDR1 and CDR2: SNHLY and FYNNEI. V dropped 7 bases and J dropped 0 bases, with 9 bases sitting between them. CDR3 size: 14 residues. CDR3 nucleotide sequence: TGTGCCAGCAAATTAGAAGCGAACACCGGGGAGCTGTTTTTT. Amino acids: CASKLEANTGELFF.

This CDR3 reads CASSELAGASYEQYF. CDR3 DNA: TGTGCCAGCAGTGAACTAGCGGGGGCGTCCTACGAGCAGTACTTC. The genes are TRBV6-1 and TRBJ2-7; 10 bases match TRBD2. CDR3 length equals 15 residues. Germline V gene sequence: CDR1 MNHNS, CDR2 SASEGT. V shed 2 bases and J 1 base; nucleotides not matched to a gene: 2.

The rearrangement uses TRBV25-1 and TRBJ1-2; 10 bases map to TRBD1. V was clipped by 4 bases and J by 6 bases; unmatched bases: 14. The CDR3 spans 17 residues. Germline CDR1 MGHDK, CDR2 SYGVNS. CDR3 sequence: CASSAPDRDRGLHGYTF. The CDR3 region has the DNA TGTGCCAGCAGTGCGCCCGACCGGGACAGGGGTCTGCATGGCTACACCTTC.

The chain has TRBV2 and TRBJ1-2; D may be TRBD1 (6 bases). V lost 2 bases to trimming and J lost 3 bases, with 13 bases between them. This CDR3 contains 15 residues. The germline gives CDR1 SNHLY, CDR2 FYNNEI. CDR3 sequence reads: CASSESVTGHYGYTF. The CDR3, as DNA: TGTGCCAGCAGTGAATCAGTGACAGGTCACTATGGCTACACCTTC.

This rearrangement joins TRBV29-1 to TRBJ2-3; 9 nucleotides match TRBD2. The germline V gene encodes CDR1 SQVTM and CDR2 ANQGSEA. The length of the CDR3 is 14 residues. The ends lost 4 bases at V and 1 base at J; junction bases unmatched: 3. For the CDR3, the DNA is TGCAGCGTTGTGGAGCGGGGGGGCACAGATACGCAGTATTTT. It yields the protein CSVVERGGTDTQYF.

J is TRBJ1-4 and V is TRBV2, with D possibly TRBD1 on 5 matching bases. This CDR3 has 13 amino acids. In germline, CDR1 is SNHLY, CDR2 FYNNEI. Trimming took 7 bases from V and 8 from J, leaving 14 bases between them. CDR3 in amino acids: CASTREWGEKLFF. The DNA for the CDR3 is TGTGCCAGCACCCGGGAGTGGGGGGAAAAACTGTTTTTT.

The chain employs TRBV30 and TRBJ1-6, with 7 positions matching TRBD1. The trim removed 0 bases at V and 13 bases at J, leaving 6 bases unmatched. This CDR3 region has 13 residues. Germline values: CDR1 GTSNPN, CDR2 SVGIG (reference sequence). CDR3 in DNA: TGTGCCTGGAGTGTACAGGGGAAATCTCCCCTCCACTTT. Translation: CAWSVQGKSPLHF. Variable domain in full (rest from reference TRBV30 and TRBJ1-6): SQTIHQWPATLVQPVGSPLSLECTVEGTSNPNLYWYRQAAGRGLQLLFYSVGIGQISSEVPQNLSASRPQDRQFILSSKKLLLSDSGFYLCAWSVQGKSPLHFGNGTRLTVT.

The chain is built from TRBV7-3 and TRBJ2-5; D is ambiguous. This CDR3 spans 15 amino acids. V lost 4 bases and J lost 3, with 15 bases in between. From germline, CDR1 is SGHTA and CDR2 FQGTGA. CDR3 loop: CASSSPGAEKETQYF. For the CDR3, the DNA is TGTGCCAGCAGCTCCCCCGGTGCGGAGAAAGAGACCCAGTACTTC. Complete variable domain (other parts from reference TRBV7-3 and TRBJ2-5): GAGVSQTPSNKVTEKGKYVELRCDPISGHTALYWYRQSLGQGPEFLIYFQGTGAADDSGLPNDRFFAVRPEGSVSTLKIQRTERGDSAVYLCASSSPGAEKETQYFGPGTRLLVL.

The V and J genes are TRBV12-3 or TRBV12-4 and TRBJ1-6; D remains ambiguous. The CDR3 runs 13 residues. The V end was cut by 3 bases, the J end by 7 bases, with 7 bases between. CDR3 protein: CASSFTENSPLHF. CDR3 nucleotide sequence: TGTGCCAGCAGTTTTACGGAGAATTCACCCCTCCACTTT.

This clone was detected a few times. The chain couples TRBV6-5 to TRBJ1-2; TRBD1 aligns across 7 bases. Unmatched junction bases numbered 7, after V lost 8 bases and J lost 4 bases. The CDR3 sequence is 13 residues long. Per the germline V gene, CDR1 is MNHEY and CDR2 is SVGAGI. In DNA, the CDR3 is TGTGCCAGCCGACCACCAGGGGGCTATGGCTACACCTTC. This encodes CASRPPGGYGYTF.

This clone appeared a single time. The rearrangement links TRBV6-5 to TRBJ2-3, with 7 nucleotides matching TRBD1. Germline V CDR1 and CDR2: MNHEY, SVGAGI. J gave up 0 bases and V 8 bases, and 5 bases lay outside the gene matches. This CDR3 contains 14 residues. CDR3 DNA: TGTGCCAGCGAGGGACAGACTAGCACAGATACGCAGTATTTT. As protein: CASEGQTSTDTQYF.

The V call is TRBV5-1, the J call TRBJ1-1; perhaps TRBD1 as D (5 bases). Trimming removed 4 bases at V and 0 bases at J, with 10 bases between. Germline V gives CDR1 SGHRS, CDR2 YFSETQ. CDR3 length: 14 amino acids. The CDR3 spells CASSATDMNTEAFF. In DNA form, the CDR3 reads TGCGCCAGCAGCGCGACAGACATGAACACTGAAGCTTTCTTT.

J is TRBJ1-4 and V is TRBV2; D possibly corresponds to TRBD1 (6 bases). Deletions cut 6 bases from V and 7 bases from J, with 15 bases between. The germline gives CDR1 SNHLY, CDR2 FYNNEI. The CDR3 loop spans 14 amino acids. In nucleotides, the CDR3 is TGTGCCAGCAGGAGACAGGACTTGATTGAAAAACTGTTTTTT. This sequence encodes CASRRQDLIEKLFF.

V is TRBV5-4 and J is TRBJ2-2; 10 positions match TRBD2. The length of the CDR3 is 16 residues. V lost 2 bases and J lost 5; bases outside the gene matches: 6. Germline values: CDR1 SGHNT, CDR2 YYREEE (reference sequence). The CDR3, as DNA: TGTGCCAGCAGCTTAATTCCTAGCGGGGGAACCGGGGAGCTGTTTTTT. Its protein product is CASSLIPSGGTGELFF.